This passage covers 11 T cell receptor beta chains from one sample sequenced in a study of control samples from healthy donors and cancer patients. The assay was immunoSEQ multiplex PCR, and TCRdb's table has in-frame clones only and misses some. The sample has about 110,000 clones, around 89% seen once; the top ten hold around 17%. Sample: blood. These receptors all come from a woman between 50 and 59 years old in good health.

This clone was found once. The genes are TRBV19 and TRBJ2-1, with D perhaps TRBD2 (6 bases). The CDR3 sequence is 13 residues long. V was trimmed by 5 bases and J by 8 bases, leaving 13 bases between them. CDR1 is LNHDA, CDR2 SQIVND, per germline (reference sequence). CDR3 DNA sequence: TGTGCCAGTAGTGACTGGGGGGACGATGAGCAGTTCTTC. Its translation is CASSDWGDDEQFF.

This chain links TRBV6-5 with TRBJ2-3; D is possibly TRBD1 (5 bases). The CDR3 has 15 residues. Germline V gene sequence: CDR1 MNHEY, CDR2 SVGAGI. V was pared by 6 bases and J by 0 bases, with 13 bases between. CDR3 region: CASSSGISSTDTQYF. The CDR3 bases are TGTGCCAGCAGCTCAGGGATCTCTAGCACAGATACGCAGTATTTT.

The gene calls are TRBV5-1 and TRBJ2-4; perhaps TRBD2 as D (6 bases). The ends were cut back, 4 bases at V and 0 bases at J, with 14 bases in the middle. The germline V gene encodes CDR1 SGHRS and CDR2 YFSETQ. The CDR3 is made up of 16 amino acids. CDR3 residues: CASSLSAGLAKNIQYF. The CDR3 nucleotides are TGCGCCAGCAGCCTCTCCGCGGGGCTAGCCAAAAACATTCAGTACTTC.

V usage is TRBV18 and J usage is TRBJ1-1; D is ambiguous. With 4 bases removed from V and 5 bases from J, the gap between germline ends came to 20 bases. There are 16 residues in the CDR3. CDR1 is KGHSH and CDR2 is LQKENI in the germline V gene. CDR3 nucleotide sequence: TGTGCCAGCTCACACTCACCACGCCTTGGAGATACTGAAGCTTTCTTT. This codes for CASSHSPRLGDTEAFF.

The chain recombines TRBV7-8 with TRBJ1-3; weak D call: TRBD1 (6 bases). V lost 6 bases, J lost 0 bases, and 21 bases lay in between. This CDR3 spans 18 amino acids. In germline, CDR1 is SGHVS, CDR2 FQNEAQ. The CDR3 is CASRPDTGTIHSGNTIYF. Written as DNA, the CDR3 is TGTGCCAGCAGACCTGATACAGGGACAATTCACTCTGGAAACACCATATATTTT.

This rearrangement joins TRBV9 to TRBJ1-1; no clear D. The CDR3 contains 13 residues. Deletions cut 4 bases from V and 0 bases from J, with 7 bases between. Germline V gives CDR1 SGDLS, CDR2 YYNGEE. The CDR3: CASSPKMNTEAFF. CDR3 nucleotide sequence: TGTGCCAGCAGCCCCAAAATGAACACTGAAGCTTTCTTT.

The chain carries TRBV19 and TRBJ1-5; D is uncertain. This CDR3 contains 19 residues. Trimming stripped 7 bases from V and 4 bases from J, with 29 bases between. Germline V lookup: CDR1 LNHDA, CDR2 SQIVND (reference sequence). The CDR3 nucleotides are TGTGCCAGTACCCCATCGGCGACTACCAACCCCAACCTTAATCAGCCCCAGCATTTT. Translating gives CASTPSATTNPNLNQPQHF. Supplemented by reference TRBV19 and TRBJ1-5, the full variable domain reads DGGITQSPKYLFRKEGQNVTLSCEQNLNHDAMYWYRQDPGQGLRLIYYSQIVNDFQKGDIAEGYSVSREKKESFPLTVTSAQKNPTAFYLCASTPSATTNPNLNQPQHFGDGTRLSIL.

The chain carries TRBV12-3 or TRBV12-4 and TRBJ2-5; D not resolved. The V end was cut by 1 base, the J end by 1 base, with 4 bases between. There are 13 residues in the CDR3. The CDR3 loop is CASSLDIQETQYF. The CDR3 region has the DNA TGTGCCAGCAGTTTAGATATCCAAGAGACCCAGTACTTC.

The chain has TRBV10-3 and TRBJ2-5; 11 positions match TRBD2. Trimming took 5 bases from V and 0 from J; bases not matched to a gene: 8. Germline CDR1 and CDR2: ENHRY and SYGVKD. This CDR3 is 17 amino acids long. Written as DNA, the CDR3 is TGTGCCATCAGTTGGGGAGTAGCGGGAGGGGACCAAGAGACCCAGTACTTC. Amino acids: CAISWGVAGGDQETQYF.

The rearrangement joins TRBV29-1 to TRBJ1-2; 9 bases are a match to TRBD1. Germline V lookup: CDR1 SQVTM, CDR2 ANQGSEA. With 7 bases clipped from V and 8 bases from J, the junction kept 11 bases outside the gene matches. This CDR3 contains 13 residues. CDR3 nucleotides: TGCAGCGCGGGACAGGGTCAAGAAACCGGCTACACCTTC. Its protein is CSAGQGQETGYTF.

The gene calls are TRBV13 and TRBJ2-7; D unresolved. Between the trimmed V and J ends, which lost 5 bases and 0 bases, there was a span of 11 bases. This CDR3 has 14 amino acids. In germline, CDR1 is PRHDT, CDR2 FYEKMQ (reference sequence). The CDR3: CASSVAQFSYEQYF. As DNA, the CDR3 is TGTGCCAGCAGCGTCGCTCAGTTCTCCTACGAGCAGTACTTC.